The 25 T cell receptor beta chains given below trace back to one sample, sequenced in a study of human T cells and chemical hapten exposure. TCRdb re-analysed the RACE reads in MiXCR, keeping a single row per CDR3 protein. Found here are more than 60,000 distinct CDR3 sequences, 7% to 9% of them singletons; the top ten hold roughly 1.4%. Time point here: healthy volunteer bleed at 6 weeks. Someone pulled total RNA out of unfractionated whole blood. Sequencing was carried out using whole blood. The source is a male donor in good health. Some clones in this sample may be carry-over from other donors' samples.

This clonotype was counted only a few times. The chain joins TRBV29-1 to TRBJ2-2, with D possibly TRBD2 on 6 matching bases. There are 15 residues in the CDR3. Trimming cost V 2 bases and J 6 bases, with 16 bases left between them. Germline-derived CDR1 and CDR2 are SQVTM and ANQGSEA. The CDR3 region has the DNA TGCAGCGTTGAATGGCGGGGAGCCGTCCCCGGGGAGCTGTTTTTT. This translates into CSVEWRGAVPGELFF.

This chain uses TRBV6-2 or TRBV6-3 with TRBJ2-3; 10 positions match TRBD2. Looked up from germline, CDR1 is MNHEY and CDR2 is SVGEGT. CDR3 length: 19 amino acids. The junction had 12 bases not matched to a gene; V was cut back by 2 bases and J by 1 base. The DNA for the CDR3 is TGTGCCAGCAGTTACCCGACGGAGACTAGCGGGCTGGGCACAGATACGCAGTATTTT. It is translated as CASSYPTETSGLGTDTQYF.

The chain has TRBV12-3 or TRBV12-4 and TRBJ2-3; 11 bases are a match to TRBD2. With 10 bases clipped from V and 7 bases from J, the junction kept 7 bases outside the gene matches. The CDR3 runs 13 residues. The CDR3 DNA reads as TGTGCCACCCGACTAGCGGGACTCTATACGCAGTATTTT. This encodes CATRLAGLYTQYF.

In this sample, this clonotype turned up a few times. The chain couples TRBV20-1 to TRBJ1-5, with a weak D call TRBD1 (5 bases). This CDR3 is 14 amino acids long. Germline V CDR1 and CDR2: DFQATT, SNEGSKA (reference sequence). V was pared by 6 bases and J by 3 bases, with 15 bases between. Here the CDR3 DNA reads TGCAGTGCCGCCGCTGGGACGGACAATCAGCCCCAGCATTTT. Amino acid sequence: CSAAAGTDNQPQHF.

The CDR3 DNA sequence: TGCGCCAGCAGCCAAGATCTAAGTCCGGTCAATGAGCAGTTCTTC. Its translation: CASSQDLSPVNEQFF. The J gene is TRBJ2-1, the V gene TRBV4-1, with no clear D. The CDR3 sequence is 15 residues long. Trimming cost V 0 bases and J 6 bases, with 12 bases left between them. Looked up from germline, CDR1 is MGHRA and CDR2 is YSYEKL.

On this clonotype: This sequence may be a read error, since a much larger clone differs from it by one base. The V call is TRBV12-3 or TRBV12-4, the J call TRBJ1-2; the match to TRBD1 covers 8 bases. The CDR3 covers 14 residues. The CDR3 is CASSLDRGSYCYTF. The CDR3 region has the DNA TGTGCCAGCAGCTTAGACAGGGGTTCCTATTGCTACACCTTC.

The table lists this clonotype with many counts. The chain combines TRBV3-1 with TRBJ1-2; TRBD1 is a possible D gene (5 bases). This CDR3 has 14 residues. Trimming took off 0 bases at V and 8 bases at J, with 13 bases between the two ends. Germline values: CDR1 LGHDT, CDR2 YNNKEL (reference sequence). CDR3 protein: CASSQETRVRGYTF. The CDR3 DNA reads as TGTGCCAGCAGCCAAGAGACCAGGGTAAGAGGCTACACCTTC.

In its sample, this clonotype was seen many times. The V call is TRBV15, the J call TRBJ2-1, with TRBD1 as a possible D gene (6 bases). V lost 0 bases to trimming and J lost 9 bases, with 9 bases between them. The V gene's germline CDR1 is LNHNV and CDR2 YYDKDF (reference sequence). CDR3 length: 13 residues. CDR3: CATSRDRTVEQFF. CDR3 sequence (DNA): TGTGCCACCAGCAGAGATCGGACAGTTGAGCAGTTCTTC.

This clonotype has only a few counts. The genes are TRBV7-8 and TRBJ2-7; 10 nucleotides agree with TRBD1. The CDR3 is 15 residues long. V lost 5 bases, J lost 2 bases, and 6 bases stayed unmatched. Per germline, CDR1 SGHVS and CDR2 FQNEAQ. The CDR3 nucleotides read TGTGCCAGCAGCCTCCGGGACAGGGGCCCCTACGAGCAGTACTTC. Translated: CASSLRDRGPYEQYF. The whole variable domain, filled in from reference TRBV7-8 and TRBJ2-7, reads GAGVSQSPRYKVAKRGQDVALRCDPISGHVSLFWYQQALGQGPEFLTYFQNEAQLDKSGLPSDRFFAERPEGSVSTLKIQRTQQEDSAVYLCASSLRDRGPYEQYFGPGTRLTVT.

Ten or more counts support this clonotype. In DNA, the CDR3 is TGCAGCGCCAAAAGACAGGGGGCTATCTACGAGCAGTACTTC. Protein: CSAKRQGAIYEQYF. The V call is TRBV29-1, the J call TRBJ2-7; 10 nucleotides match TRBD1. The V gene's germline CDR1 is SQVTM and CDR2 ANQGSEA. Trimming cost V 7 bases and J 3 bases; bases outside gene matches: 9. The CDR3 has 14 amino acids.

This sequence joins TRBV2 and TRBJ2-7, with D perhaps TRBD1 (6 bases). V lost 2 bases to trimming and J lost 4 bases, with 12 bases between them. This CDR3 is 14 amino acids long. Germline values: CDR1 SNHLY, CDR2 FYNNEI. The CDR3 DNA is TGTGCCAGCAGTGAACAACAGGGAGCGTACGAGCAGTACTTC. Protein sequence: CASSEQQGAYEQYF.

This clonotype was detected only a few times. This sequence joins TRBV5-6 and TRBJ1-1; 9 nucleotides match TRBD1. The V gene's germline CDR1 is SGHDT and CDR2 YYEEEE. The CDR3 has 14 residues. The V segment lost 4 bases and the J segment 3 bases; nucleotides outside the gene matches: 4. The CDR3 nucleotides are TGTGCCAGCAGCAAACAGGGGGCAGACACTGAAGCTTTCTTT. Protein: CASSKQGADTEAFF.

This clonotype came up many times. V gene TRBV10-1 combines with J gene TRBJ2-1; 12 bases map to TRBD2. The V and J ends lost 0 bases and 9 bases, in that order; junction bases with no gene match: 9. This CDR3 contains 17 residues. From germline, CDR1 is WNHNN and CDR2 SYGVQD (reference sequence). For the CDR3, the DNA is TGCGCCAGCAGTGAGTCTTACCCGACTAGCGGGGGCGGTGAGCAGTTCTTC. Translated: CASSESYPTSGGGEQFF.

The table lists this clonotype with many counts. CDR3 sequence reads: CASGLVRLGTVYEQYF. For the CDR3, the DNA is TGTGCTAGTGGTTTGGTACGGCTGGGGACAGTCTACGAGCAGTACTTC. This rearrangement joins TRBV12-5 to TRBJ2-7; 7 bases align to TRBD1. J lost 3 bases, V lost 0 bases, and 8 bases had no gene match. Germline V gene lookup returns CDR1 LGHNT and CDR2 FRNRAP. The CDR3 consists of 16 residues.

This clonotype was observed a few times. The chain recombines TRBV7-9 with TRBJ1-3, with 8 bases matching TRBD1. Germline V gene lookup returns CDR1 SEHNR and CDR2 FQNEAQ (reference sequence). This CDR3 is built from 18 residues. Trimming took 4 bases from V and 4 from J; bases not matched to a gene: 15. In nucleotides, the CDR3 is TGTGCCAGCAGCTCTGGGGCAGGGGGCCTTCGGTCCGGAAACACCATATATTTT. It encodes CASSSGAGGLRSGNTIYF.

At least ten counts were recorded for this clonotype. The chain carries TRBV4-1 and TRBJ2-1; TRBD2 is a possible D gene (5 bases). Per germline, CDR1 MGHRA and CDR2 YSYEKL. CDR3 length: 15 residues. The V and J ends lost 4 bases and 4 bases respectively, with 14 bases between them. The CDR3 reads CASSRESGSYNEQFF. CDR3 nucleotides: TGCGCCAGCAGCCGCGAAAGCGGATCGTACAATGAGCAGTTCTTC.

This chain links TRBV14 with TRBJ1-3; D uncertain. Germline values: CDR1 SGHDN, CDR2 FVKESK. The germline V and J ends were trimmed by 1 base and 0 bases, with 10 bases remaining between them. CDR3 length: 16 residues. The CDR3 spells CASSQALGSSGNTIYF. CDR3 nucleotides: TGTGCCAGCAGCCAAGCTTTAGGGTCCTCTGGAAACACCATATATTTT.

V gene TRBV15 combines with J gene TRBJ1-5; 7 nucleotides line up with TRBD1. This CDR3 comprises 15 residues. V lost 2 bases to trimming and J lost 5 bases; unmatched junction nucleotides: 6. Per germline, CDR1 LNHNV and CDR2 YYDKDF (reference sequence). This CDR3 reads CATSRSDRSYQPQHF. The CDR3 DNA reads as TGTGCCACCAGCAGATCGGACAGGAGTTATCAGCCCCAGCATTTT.

The chain recombines TRBV6-2 or TRBV6-3 with TRBJ2-1; possibly TRBD2 for D (6 bases). V lost 9 bases, J lost 1 base, and 10 bases lay in between. Germline V gene lookup returns CDR1 MNHEY and CDR2 SVGEGT. This CDR3 comprises 13 residues. The CDR3 nucleotides are TGTGCCAGTGGGACTGCTTCCTACAATGAGCAGTTCTTC. Amino acid sequence: CASGTASYNEQFF.

This clonotype occurred many times. The chain recombines TRBV11-2 with TRBJ2-2; tentatively, D is TRBD1 (7 bases). This CDR3 has 15 residues. With 1 base removed from V and 3 bases from J, the gap between germline ends came to 9 bases. The V gene's germline CDR1 is SGHAT and CDR2 FQNNGV. The CDR3 region has the DNA TGTGCCAGCAGCTTAGCCAGGGGGGACACCGGGGAGCTGTTTTTT. Amino acid sequence: CASSLARGDTGELFF. Variable domain in full (rest from reference TRBV11-2 and TRBJ2-2): EAGVAQSPRYKIIEKRQSVAFWCNPISGHATLYWYQQILGQGPKLLIQFQNNGVVDDSQLPKDRFSAERLKGVDSTLKIQPAKLEDSAVYLCASSLARGDTGELFFGEGSRLTVL.

This clonotype came up many times. The genes are TRBV6-4 and TRBJ2-3; 9 positions agree with TRBD2. The CDR3 is 17 amino acids. CDR1 and CDR2 (germline): MRHNA, SNTAGT. The J segment lost 1 base and the V segment lost 0 bases, leaving 5 bases of the junction unmatched. The CDR3 here is CASSDSNSGGGTDTQYF. As DNA, the CDR3 is TGTGCCAGCAGTGACTCGAATAGCGGGGGAGGCACAGATACGCAGTATTTT.

The sample holds a few counts of this clonotype. J is TRBJ1-3 and V is TRBV4-1; 10 bases agree with TRBD1. The CDR3 consists of 18 residues. Germline CDR1 reads MGHRA; CDR2 reads YSYEKL. V was clipped by 5 bases and J by 0 bases; unmatched bases: 10. The DNA of the CDR3 is TGCGCCAGCAGCGGGACAGGGGCCCCTCACAGCTCTGGAAACACCATATATTTT. Translating gives CASSGTGAPHSSGNTIYF.

In its sample, this clonotype was seen a few times. This rearrangement joins TRBV14 to TRBJ2-3; possibly TRBD2 for D (6 bases). The V gene lost 2 bases and the J gene lost 1 base, with 16 bases spanning the gap. Germline-derived CDR1 and CDR2 are SGHDN and FVKESK. CDR3 length: 17 residues. The CDR3 DNA reads TGTGCCAGCAGCCAATTGATGTCGGGGACTGGCACAGATACGCAGTATTTT. It specifies CASSQLMSGTGTDTQYF.

This clonotype was picked up a small number of times. This chain links TRBV4-2 with TRBJ2-7; TRBD2 aligns across 8 bases. The CDR3 loop spans 12 amino acids. Germline assignment: CDR1 LGHNA and CDR2 YNFKEQ. Germline trimming cut 7 bases from V and 6 bases from J; bases unmatched to any gene: 5. CDR3 protein: CASNGGGGEQYF. The CDR3 coding sequence is TGTGCCAGCAACGGGGGGGGCGGCGAGCAGTACTTC.

This clonotype came up once. The gene calls are TRBV29-1 and TRBJ2-7; 8 bases agree with TRBD1. The CDR3 has 11 residues. V lost 7 bases, J lost 6 bases, and 5 bases stayed unmatched. From germline, CDR1 is SQVTM and CDR2 ANQGSEA. CDR3 residues: CSGRQGSEQYF. The CDR3 nucleotides are TGCAGCGGACGACAGGGGAGCGAGCAGTACTTC.